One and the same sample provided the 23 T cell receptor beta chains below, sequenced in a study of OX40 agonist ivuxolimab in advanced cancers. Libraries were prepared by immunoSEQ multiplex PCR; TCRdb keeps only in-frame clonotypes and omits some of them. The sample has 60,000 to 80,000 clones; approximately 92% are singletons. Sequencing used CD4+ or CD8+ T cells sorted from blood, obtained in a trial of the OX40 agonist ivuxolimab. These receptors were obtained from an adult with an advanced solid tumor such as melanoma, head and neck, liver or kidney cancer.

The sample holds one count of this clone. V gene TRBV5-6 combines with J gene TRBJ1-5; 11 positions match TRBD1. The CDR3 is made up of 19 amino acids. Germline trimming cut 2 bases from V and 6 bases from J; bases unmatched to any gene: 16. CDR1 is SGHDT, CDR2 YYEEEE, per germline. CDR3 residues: CASSFSRSLGQGVIQPQHF. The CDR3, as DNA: TGTGCCAGCAGCTTCAGCAGGTCCCTGGGACAGGGGGTGATTCAGCCCCAGCATTTT.

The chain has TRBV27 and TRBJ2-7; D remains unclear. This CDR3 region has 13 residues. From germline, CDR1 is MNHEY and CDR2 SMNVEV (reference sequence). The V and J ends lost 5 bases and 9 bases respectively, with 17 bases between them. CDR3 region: CASSPRWGQAQYF. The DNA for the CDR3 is TGTGCCAGCAGTCCCCGGTGGGGTCAGGCGCAGTACTTC.

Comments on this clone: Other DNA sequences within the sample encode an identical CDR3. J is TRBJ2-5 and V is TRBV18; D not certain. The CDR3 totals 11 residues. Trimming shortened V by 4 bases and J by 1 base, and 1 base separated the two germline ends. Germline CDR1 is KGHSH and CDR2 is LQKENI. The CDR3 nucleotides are TGTGCCAGCTCACTCCAAGAGACCCAGTACTTC. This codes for CASSLQETQYF.

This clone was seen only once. CDR3 protein: CATSRPLAGAETQYF. CDR3 in DNA: TGTGCCACCAGCAGACCCTTAGCGGGGGCTGAGACCCAGTACTTC. This chain links TRBV15 with TRBJ2-5; 9 nucleotides line up with TRBD2. The CDR3 runs 15 residues. Germline values: CDR1 LNHNV, CDR2 YYDKDF (reference sequence). V trimming: 2 bases; J trimming: 5 bases; junction bases outside the gene matches: 6.

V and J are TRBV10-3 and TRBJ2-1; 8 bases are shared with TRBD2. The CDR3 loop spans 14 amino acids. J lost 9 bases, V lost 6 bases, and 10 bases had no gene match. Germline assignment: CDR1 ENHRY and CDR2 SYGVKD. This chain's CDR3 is CAIRPGLEYGEQFF. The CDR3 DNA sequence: TGTGCCATCAGGCCGGGACTAGAATATGGTGAGCAGTTCTTC.

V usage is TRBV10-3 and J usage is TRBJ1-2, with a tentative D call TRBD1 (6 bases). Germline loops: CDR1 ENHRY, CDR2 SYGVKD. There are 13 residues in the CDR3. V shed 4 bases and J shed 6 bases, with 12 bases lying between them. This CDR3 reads CAISGTGQHGYTF. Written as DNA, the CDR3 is TGTGCCATCAGTGGAACAGGGCAACATGGCTACACCTTC.

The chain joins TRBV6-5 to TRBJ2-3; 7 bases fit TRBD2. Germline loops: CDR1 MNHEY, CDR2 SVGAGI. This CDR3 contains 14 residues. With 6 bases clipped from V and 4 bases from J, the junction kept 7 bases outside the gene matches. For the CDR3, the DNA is TGTGCCAGCAGGGCAACTAGCGTTGCAGATACGCAGTATTTT. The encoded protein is CASRATSVADTQYF.

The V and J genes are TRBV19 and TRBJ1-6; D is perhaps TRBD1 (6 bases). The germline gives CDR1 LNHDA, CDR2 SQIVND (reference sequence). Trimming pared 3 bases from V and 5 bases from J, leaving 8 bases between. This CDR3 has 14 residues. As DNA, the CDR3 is TGTGCCAGTAGTATCACAGGGAATAATTCACCCCTCCACTTT. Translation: CASSITGNNSPLHF.

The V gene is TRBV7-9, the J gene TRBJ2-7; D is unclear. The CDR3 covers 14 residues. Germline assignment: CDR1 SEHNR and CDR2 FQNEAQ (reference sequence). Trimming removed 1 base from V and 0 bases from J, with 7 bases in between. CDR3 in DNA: TGTGCCAGCAGCTTAGGAAGTAGCTCCTACGAGCAGTACTTC. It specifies CASSLGSSSYEQYF.

CDR3 coding DNA: TGTGCCAGCAGCTTTGCAGTTGGAAACACCATATATTTT. This sequence encodes CASSFAVGNTIYF. The gene calls are TRBV7-9 and TRBJ1-3; D remains ambiguous. From germline, CDR1 is SEHNR and CDR2 FQNEAQ (reference sequence). CDR3 length: 13 residues. V shed 3 bases and J shed 3 bases, with 6 bases lying between them. The full variable domain, with the rest looked up from reference TRBV7-9 and TRBJ1-3, is DTGVSQNPRHKITKRGQNVTFRCDPISEHNRLYWYRQTLGQGPEFLTYFQNEAQLEKSRLLSDRFSAERPKGSFSTLEIQRTEQGDSAMYLCASSFAVGNTIYFGEGSWLTVV.

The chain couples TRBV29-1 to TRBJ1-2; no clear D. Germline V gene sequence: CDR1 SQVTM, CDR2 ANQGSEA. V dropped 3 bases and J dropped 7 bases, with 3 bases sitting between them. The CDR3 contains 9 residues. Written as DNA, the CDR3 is TGCAGCGTTGATCTTGGCTACACCTTC. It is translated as CSVDLGYTF.

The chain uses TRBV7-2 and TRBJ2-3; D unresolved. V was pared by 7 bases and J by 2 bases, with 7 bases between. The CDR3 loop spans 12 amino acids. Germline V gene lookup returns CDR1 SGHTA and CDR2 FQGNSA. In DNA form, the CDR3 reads TGTGCCAGCACCCTTTCCACAGATACGCAGTATTTT. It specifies CASTLSTDTQYF.

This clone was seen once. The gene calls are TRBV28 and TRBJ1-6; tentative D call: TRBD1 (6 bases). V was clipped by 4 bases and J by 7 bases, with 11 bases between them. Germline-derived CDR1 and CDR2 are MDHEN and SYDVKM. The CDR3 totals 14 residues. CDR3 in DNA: TGTGCCAGCAGTTCCTCAGGGGAAAATTCACCCCTCCACTTT. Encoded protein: CASSSSGENSPLHF.

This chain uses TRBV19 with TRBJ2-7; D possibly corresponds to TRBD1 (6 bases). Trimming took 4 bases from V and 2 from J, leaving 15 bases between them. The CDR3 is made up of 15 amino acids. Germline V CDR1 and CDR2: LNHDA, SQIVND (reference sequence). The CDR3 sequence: CASSTGVLPTYEQYF. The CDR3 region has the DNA TGTGCCAGTAGTACAGGGGTCTTGCCAACCTACGAGCAGTACTTC.

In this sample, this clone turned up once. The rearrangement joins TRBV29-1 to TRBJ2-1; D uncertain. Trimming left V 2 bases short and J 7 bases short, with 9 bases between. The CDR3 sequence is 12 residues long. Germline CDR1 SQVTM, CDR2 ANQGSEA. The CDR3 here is CSVERPRNEQFF. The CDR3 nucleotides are TGCAGCGTTGAAAGGCCAAGGAATGAGCAGTTCTTC.

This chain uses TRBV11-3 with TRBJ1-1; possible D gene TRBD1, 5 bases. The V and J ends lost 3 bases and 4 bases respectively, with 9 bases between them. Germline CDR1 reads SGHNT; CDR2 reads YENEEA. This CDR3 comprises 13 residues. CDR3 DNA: TGTGCCAGCAGCTTTGGGACTACCACTGAAGCTTTCTTT. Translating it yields CASSFGTTTEAFF.

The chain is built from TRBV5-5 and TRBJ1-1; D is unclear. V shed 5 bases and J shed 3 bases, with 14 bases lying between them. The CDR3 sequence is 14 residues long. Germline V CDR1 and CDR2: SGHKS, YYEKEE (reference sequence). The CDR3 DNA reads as TGTGCCAGCAGTACTGTTCCGGGGTACACTGAAGCTTTCTTT. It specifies CASSTVPGYTEAFF.

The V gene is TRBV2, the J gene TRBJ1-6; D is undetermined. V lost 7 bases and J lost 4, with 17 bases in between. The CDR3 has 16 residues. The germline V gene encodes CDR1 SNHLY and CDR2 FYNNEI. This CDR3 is CASMDTDAFYNSPLHF. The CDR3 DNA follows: TGTGCCAGCATGGATACTGACGCTTTTTATAATTCACCCCTCCACTTT.

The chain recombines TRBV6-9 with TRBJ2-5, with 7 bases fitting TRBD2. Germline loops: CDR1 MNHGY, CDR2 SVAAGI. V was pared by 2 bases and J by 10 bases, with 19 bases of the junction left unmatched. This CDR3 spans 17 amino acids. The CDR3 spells CASSYPPDGGRGLIQYF. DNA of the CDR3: TGTGCCAGCAGTTATCCCCCAGATGGCGGGAGAGGGCTTATCCAGTACTTC.

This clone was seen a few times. In nucleotides, the CDR3 is TGTGCCAGCAGCCCCTCGTGGGCCTCCTACGAGCAGTACTTC. Its translation: CASSPSWASYEQYF. The rearrangement links TRBV6-5 to TRBJ2-7; no definite D call. The V gene lost 6 bases and the J gene lost 0 bases, with 12 bases spanning the gap. Germline CDR1 reads MNHEY; CDR2 reads SVGAGI. The CDR3 length is 14 residues.

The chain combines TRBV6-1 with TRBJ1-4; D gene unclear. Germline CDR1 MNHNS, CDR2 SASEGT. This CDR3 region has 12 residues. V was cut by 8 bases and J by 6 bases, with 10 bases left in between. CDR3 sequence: CASETRDEKLFF. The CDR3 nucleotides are TGTGCCAGCGAGACGCGAGATGAAAAACTGTTTTTT.

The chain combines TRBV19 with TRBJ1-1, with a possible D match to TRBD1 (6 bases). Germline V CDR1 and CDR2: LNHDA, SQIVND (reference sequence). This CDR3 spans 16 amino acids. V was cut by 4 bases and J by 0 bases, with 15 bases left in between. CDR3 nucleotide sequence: TGTGCCAGTAGTACCTTCGGGGGGGCCATGAACACTGAAGCTTTCTTT. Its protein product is CASSTFGGAMNTEAFF.

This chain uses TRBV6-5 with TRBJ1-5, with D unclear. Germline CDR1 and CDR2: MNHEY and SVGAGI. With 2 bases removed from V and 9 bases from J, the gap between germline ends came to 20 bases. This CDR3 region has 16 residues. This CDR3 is CASSYPSTRVTLPQHF. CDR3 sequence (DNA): TGTGCCAGCAGTTACCCATCGACGAGGGTTACTTTGCCCCAGCATTTT.